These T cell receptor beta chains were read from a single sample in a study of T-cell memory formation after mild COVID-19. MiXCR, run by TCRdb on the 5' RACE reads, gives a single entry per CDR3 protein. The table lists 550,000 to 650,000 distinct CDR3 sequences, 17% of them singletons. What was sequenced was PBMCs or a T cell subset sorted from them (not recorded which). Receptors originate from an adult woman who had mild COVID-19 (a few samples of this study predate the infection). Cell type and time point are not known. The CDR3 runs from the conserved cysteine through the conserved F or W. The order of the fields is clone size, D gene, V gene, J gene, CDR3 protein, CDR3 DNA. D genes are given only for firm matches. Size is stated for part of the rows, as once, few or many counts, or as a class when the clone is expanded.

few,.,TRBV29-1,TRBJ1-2,CSVDPEGHVNGYTF,TGCAGCGTTGACCCCGAGGGACACGTAAATGGCTACACCTTC
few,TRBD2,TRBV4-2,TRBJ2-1,CASSQDRTSINEQFF,TGTGCCAGCAGCCAAGATAGGACTAGCATCAATGAGCAGTTCTTC
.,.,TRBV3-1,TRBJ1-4,CASSQEGETFF,TGTGCCAGCAGCCAAGAGGGGGAAACGTTTTTT
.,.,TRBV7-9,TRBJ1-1,CASSSSSPKAFF,TGTGCCAGCAGCTCATCTTCCCCAAAAGCTTTCTTT
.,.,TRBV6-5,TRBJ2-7,CASASQESYEQYF,TGTGCCAGCGCCAGTCAGGAGTCCTACGAGCAGTACTTC
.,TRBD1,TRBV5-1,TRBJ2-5,CASSPTGGFETQYF,TGCGCCAGCAGCCCGACAGGGGGCTTTGAGACCCAGTACTTC
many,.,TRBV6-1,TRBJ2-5,CASSSRQTRNRETQYF,TGTGCCAGCAGTTCAAGACAGACGCGGAATCGAGAGACCCAGTACTTC
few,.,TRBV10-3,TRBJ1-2,CAISLVGGEYGYTF,TGTGCCATCAGCCTGGTTGGGGGCGAATATGGCTACACCTTC
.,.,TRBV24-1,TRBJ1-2,CATSDFSTGSKNHGYTF,TGTGCCACCAGTGATTTCTCGACAGGTTCGAAAAACCACGGCTACACCTTC
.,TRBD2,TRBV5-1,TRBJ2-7,CASSPRLAGSYEQYF,TGCGCCAGCAGCCCTCGACTAGCGGGGTCCTACGAGCAGTACTTC
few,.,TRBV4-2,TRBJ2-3,CASSQETNIHSTDTQYF,TGTGCCAGCAGCCAAGAAACGAACATCCACTCCACAGATACGCAGTATTTT
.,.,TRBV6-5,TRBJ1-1,CASSYSIGGRTEAFF,TGTGCCAGCAGTTACTCGATCGGGGGGCGGACTGAAGCTTTCTTT
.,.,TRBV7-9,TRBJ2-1,CASRFRAAETYNEQFF,TGTGCCAGCAGGTTCAGGGCAGCGGAAACCTACAATGAGCAGTTCTTC
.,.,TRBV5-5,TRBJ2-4,CASSPAGQKNIQYF,TGTGCCAGCAGCCCCGCCGGACAGAAAAACATTCAGTACTTC
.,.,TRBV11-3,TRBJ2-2,CASSFAETGELFF,TGTGCCAGCAGCTTCGCGGAAACCGGGGAGCTGTTTTTT
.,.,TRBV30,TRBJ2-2,CAWKGPDTGELFF,TGTGCCTGGAAAGGGCCAGACACCGGGGAGCTGTTTTTT
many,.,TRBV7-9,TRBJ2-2,CASSLSSSNTGELFF,TGTGCCAGCAGCTTAAGTAGTTCGAACACCGGGGAGCTGTTTTTT
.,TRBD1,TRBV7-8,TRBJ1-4,CASSLDRINEKLFF,TGTGCCAGCAGCTTGGACAGGATTAATGAAAAACTGTTTTTT
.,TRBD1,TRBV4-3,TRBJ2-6,CASSQVTGGTGANVLTF,TGCGCCAGCAGCCAAGTCACAGGGGGCACTGGGGCCAACGTCCTGACTTTC
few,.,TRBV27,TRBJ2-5,CASSPNIRSVGETQYF,TGTGCCAGCAGTCCGAATATACGGTCGGTTGGGGAGACCCAGTACTTC
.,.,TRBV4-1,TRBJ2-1,CASSQSFQDEQFF,TGCGCCAGCAGCCAATCCTTCCAAGATGAGCAGTTCTTC
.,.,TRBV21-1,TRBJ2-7,CASSKVGLKEQYF,TGTGCCAGCAGCAAGGTAGGACTAAAGGAGCAGTACTTC
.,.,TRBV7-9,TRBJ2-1,CASTLDSYNEQFF,TGTGCCAGCACGTTGGACTCCTACAATGAGCAGTTCTTC
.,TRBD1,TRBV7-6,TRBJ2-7,CASSLDETGYGDEQYF,TGTGCCAGCAGCTTAGATGAGACAGGGTACGGTGACGAGCAGTACTTC
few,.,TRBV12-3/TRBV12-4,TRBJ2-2,CASSYRTAGAGELFF,TGTGCCAGCAGCTACCGTACGGCAGGGGCCGGGGAGCTGTTTTTT
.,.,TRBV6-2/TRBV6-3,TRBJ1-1,CASTRGPVEGSSEAFF,TGTGCCAGCACTCGTGGCCCCGTTGAGGGTAGTTCTGAAGCTTTCTTT